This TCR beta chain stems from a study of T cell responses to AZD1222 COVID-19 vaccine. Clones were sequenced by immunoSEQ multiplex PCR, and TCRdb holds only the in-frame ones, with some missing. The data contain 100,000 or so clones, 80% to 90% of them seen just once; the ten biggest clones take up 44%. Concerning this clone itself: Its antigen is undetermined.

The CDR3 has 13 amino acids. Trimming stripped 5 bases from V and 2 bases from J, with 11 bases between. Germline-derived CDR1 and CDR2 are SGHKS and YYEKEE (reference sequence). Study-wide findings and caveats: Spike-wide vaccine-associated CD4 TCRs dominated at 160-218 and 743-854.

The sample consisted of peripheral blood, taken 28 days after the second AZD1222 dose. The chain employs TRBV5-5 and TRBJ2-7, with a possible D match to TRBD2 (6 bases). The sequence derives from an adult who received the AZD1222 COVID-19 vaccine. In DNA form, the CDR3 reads TGTGCCAGCAGTCCCGGCGGGGCCTACGAGCAGTACTTC. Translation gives CASSPGGAYEQYF.